The source of this T cell receptor (beta chain) is a study of radiotherapy plus CTLA-4 blockade in lung cancer. Some clones are missing from TCRdb's copy, which holds only in-frame ones; the method was immunoSEQ multiplex PCR. The data show about 39,000 clones, approximately 75% seen once. Trimming left V 4 bases short and J 4 bases short, with 15 bases between. Germline V gene lookup returns CDR1 SGHDT and CDR2 YYEEEE. The CDR3 consists of 15 residues. This receptor was obtained from a human donor with non-small cell lung cancer that progressed on radiotherapy plus ipilimumab. Here the sequenced sample was peripheral blood, taken from a patient treated with radiotherapy plus ipilimumab. This sequence joins TRBV5-6 and TRBJ1-3, with D possibly being TRBD1 (6 bases). The CDR3 nucleotides read TGTGCCAGCAGCCCAGGGCCAGGGGAAGGAAACACCATATATTTT. It encodes CASSPGPGEGNTIYF.